Listed below are T cell receptor beta chains from one sample, sequenced in a study of glioma-infiltrating T cells. TCRdb independently ran MiXCR on the multiplex PCR reads; one entry per CDR3 protein. The sample has over 120,000 distinct CDR3 sequences, approximately 40% seen once; the top ten hold roughly 20%. The sample comprised glioma tissue, nonneoplastic brain tissue, or PBMCs (not recorded which). The receptors shown here come from a human donor with low-grade glioma or glioblastoma, undergoing nonglioma brain surgery, or in good health (not recorded which). Each CDR3 is given without its conserved first and last residue. A D gene is named only where the DNA matches it firmly.

D,J,V,CDR3
NA,TRBJ2-2,TRBV7-6,ASSLDPNGELF
NA,TRBJ2-5,TRBV2,ASSPGTGKETQY
TRBD2,TRBJ2-5,TRBV20-1,SAERTSGQETQY
NA,TRBJ2-5,TRBV6-1,ASTTAGQETQY
NA,TRBJ1-2,TRBV20-1,SAKTQTGNYGYT
NA,TRBJ1-2,TRBV2,ASRPPGIYGYT
TRBD1,TRBJ2-7,TRBV11-2,ASSPPRQGWSYGYEQY
NA,TRBJ1-1,TRBV20-1,SAALGSGAF
TRBD1,TRBJ2-7,TRBV20-1,SARDTRQGVYEQY
NA,TRBJ2-3,TRBV30,AWTGLTDTQY
NA,TRBJ2-7,TRBV25-1,ASSEGSGRDEQY
NA,TRBJ2-1,TRBV6-2/TRBV6-3,ASSYSTTGTEVNEQF
TRBD1,TRBJ1-2,TRBV28,ASSYSDRGLGYT
NA,TRBJ1-1,TRBV6-2/TRBV6-3,ASSYYASMNTEAF
NA,TRBJ2-2,TRBV6-1,ASRVRGTGELF
TRBD2,TRBJ2-1,TRBV20-1,SARVPAGVQGTRREQF
TRBD1,TRBJ1-6,TRBV6-1,ASTTGTENSPLH
NA,TRBJ1-4,TRBV28,ASSLRGVEDEKLF
NA,TRBJ2-7,TRBV12-3/TRBV12-4,ASSSSGLSFAYEQY
NA,TRBJ2-3,TRBV4-1,ASSQAWNTDTQY